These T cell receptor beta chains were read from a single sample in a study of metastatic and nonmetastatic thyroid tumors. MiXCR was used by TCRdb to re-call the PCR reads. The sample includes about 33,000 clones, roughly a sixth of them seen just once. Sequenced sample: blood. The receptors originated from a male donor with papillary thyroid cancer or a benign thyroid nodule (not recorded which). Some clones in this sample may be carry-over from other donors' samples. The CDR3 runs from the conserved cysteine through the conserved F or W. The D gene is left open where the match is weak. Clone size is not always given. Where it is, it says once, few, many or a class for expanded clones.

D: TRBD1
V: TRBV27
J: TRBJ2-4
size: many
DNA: TGTGCCAGCAGTTTACAAATTGGGACAGTAAAAAACATTCAGTACTTC
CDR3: CASSLQIGTVKNIQYF

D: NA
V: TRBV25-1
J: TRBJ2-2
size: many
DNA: TGTGCCAGCAGTCCCAGGGCGCAATCGAACACCGGGGAGCTGTTTTTT
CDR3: CASSPRAQSNTGELFF

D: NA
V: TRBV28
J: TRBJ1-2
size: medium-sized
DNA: TGTGCCAGCAGTTCTGGGCGCTATGGCTACACCTTC
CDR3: CASSSGRYGYTF

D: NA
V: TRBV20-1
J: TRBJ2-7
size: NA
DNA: TGCAGTGCCCCCGGCCTTTTGGGGCGGAACGAGCAGTACTTC
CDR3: CSAPGLLGRNEQYF

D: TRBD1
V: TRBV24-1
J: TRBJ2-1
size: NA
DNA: TGTGCCACCAGTGATTTGGACAGGGAAAATGAGCAGTTCTTC
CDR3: CATSDLDRENEQFF

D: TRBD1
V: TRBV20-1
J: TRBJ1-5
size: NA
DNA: TGCAGTGCTAGGCGACAGGGCCACCGACAGCCCCAGCATTTT
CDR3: CSARRQGHRQPQHF

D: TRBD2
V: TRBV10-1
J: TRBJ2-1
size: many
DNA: TGCGCCAGCAGCGAACTTGCTAGCGGGATTAATGAGCAGTTCTTC
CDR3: CASSELASGINEQFF

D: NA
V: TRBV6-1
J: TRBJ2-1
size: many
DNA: TGTGCCAGCAGACCGAGCGGCGCCTCCTACAATGAGCAGTTCTTC
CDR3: CASRPSGASYNEQFF

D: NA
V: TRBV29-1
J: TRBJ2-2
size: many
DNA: TGCAGCGTCTCGGCCGGCCAGGGCGGGGAGCTGTTTTTT
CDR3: CSVSAGQGGELFF

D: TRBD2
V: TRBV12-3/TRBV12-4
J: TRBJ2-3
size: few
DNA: TGTGCCAGCAGTCATAGCGGGAGGGAAACAGATACGCAGTATTTT
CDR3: CASSHSGRETDTQYF

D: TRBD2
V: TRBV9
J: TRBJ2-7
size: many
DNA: TGTGCCAGCAGCGTTTCGGCGGGGGATTTCTACGAGCAGTACTTC
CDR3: CASSVSAGDFYEQYF

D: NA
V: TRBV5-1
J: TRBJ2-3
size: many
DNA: TGCGCCAGCAGCTTCGCCCCCGGGGGCACAGATACGCAGTATTTT
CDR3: CASSFAPGGTDTQYF

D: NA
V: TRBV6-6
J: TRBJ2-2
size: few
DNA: TGTGCCAGCAGTTACTCGTTCACAGGGACCGGGGAGCTGTTTTTT
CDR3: CASSYSFTGTGELFF

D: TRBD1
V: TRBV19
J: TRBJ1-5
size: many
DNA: TGTGCCAGTAGTCCACGGGACAGCCACAATCAGCCCCAGCATTTT
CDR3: CASSPRDSHNQPQHF

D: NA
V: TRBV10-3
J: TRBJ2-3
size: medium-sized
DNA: TGTGCCATCAGTGAGTCTGTAAGCACAGATACGCAGTATTTT
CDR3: CAISESVSTDTQYF

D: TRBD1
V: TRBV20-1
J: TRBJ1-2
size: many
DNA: TGCAGTGCTAGAAGGCCGGGACAGGCTACGAGGGGGGTGGATGGCTACACCTTC
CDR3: CSARRPGQATRGVDGYTF

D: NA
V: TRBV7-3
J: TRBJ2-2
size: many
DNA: TGTGCCAGCAGCCGGCGCGAGTGGGGGACCGGGGAGCTGTTTTTT
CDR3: CASSRREWGTGELFF

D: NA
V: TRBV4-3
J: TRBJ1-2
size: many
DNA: TGCGCCAGCAGCCCGAAAAGGGGGGACCGCTATGGCTACACCTTC
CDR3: CASSPKRGDRYGYTF

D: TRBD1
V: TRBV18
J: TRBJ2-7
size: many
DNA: TGTGCCAGCTCACCGGGATCCAGGGGGCAGGAGCAGTACTTC
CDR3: CASSPGSRGQEQYF

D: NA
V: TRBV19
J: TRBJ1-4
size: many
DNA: TGTGCCAGTAGTGAGGGACCAGTGTGGGAAAAACTGTTTTTT
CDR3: CASSEGPVWEKLFF

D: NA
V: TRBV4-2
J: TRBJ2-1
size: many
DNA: TGTGCCAGCAGCCAAGAGGGCGCCAGTGAGCAGTTCTTC
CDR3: CASSQEGASEQFF

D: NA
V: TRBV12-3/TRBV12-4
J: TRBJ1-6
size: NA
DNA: TGTGCCAGCAGCTCGGGTCAGCTTAATTCACCCCTCCACTTT
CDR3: CASSSGQLNSPLHF

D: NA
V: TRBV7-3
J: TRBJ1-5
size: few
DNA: TGTGCCAGCAGCCAAGACCATCAGACCCAGCATTTT
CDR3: CASSQDHQTQHF

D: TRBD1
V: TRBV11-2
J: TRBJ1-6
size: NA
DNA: TGTGCCAGCAGCTCAAAAACAACAGGGGGTAATTCACCCCTCCACTTT
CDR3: CASSSKTTGGNSPLHF

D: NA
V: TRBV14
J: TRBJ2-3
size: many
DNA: TGTGCCAGCAGCCAAGACTTCGCAGGGTTCCGGCCAGATACGCAGTATTTT
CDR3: CASSQDFAGFRPDTQYF

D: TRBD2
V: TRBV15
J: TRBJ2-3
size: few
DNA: TGTGCCACCAGCAGAGCTAGCGGGAGAGTGGCAGATACGCAGTATTTT
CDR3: CATSRASGRVADTQYF

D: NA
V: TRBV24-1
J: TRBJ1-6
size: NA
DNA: TGTGCCCCCCCCCCCAGCGGACTTCCGTCGGTCCTGAAGGATAATTCACCCCTCCACTTT
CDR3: CAPPPSGLPSVLKDNSPLHF

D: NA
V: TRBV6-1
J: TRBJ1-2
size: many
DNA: TGTGCCAGCAGTGCGACAACGAACTATGGCTACACCTTC
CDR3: CASSATTNYGYTF

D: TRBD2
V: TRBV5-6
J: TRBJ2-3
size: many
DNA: TGTGCCAGCAGCTTGGGGACTAGCGGGAATAAAAATACGCAGTATTTT
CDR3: CASSLGTSGNKNTQYF

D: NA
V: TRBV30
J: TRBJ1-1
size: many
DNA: TGTGCCTGGAGCCAGGGTGGCACTGAAGCTTTCTTT
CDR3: CAWSQGGTEAFF

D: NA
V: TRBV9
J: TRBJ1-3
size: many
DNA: TGTGCCAGCAGCCGACAGTCCTTCCTATCGGGAAACACCATATATTTT
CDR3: CASSRQSFLSGNTIYF

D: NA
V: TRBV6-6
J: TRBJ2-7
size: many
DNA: TGTGCCAGCAGTTACGGGACGAGCTCCTACGAGCAGTACTTC
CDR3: CASSYGTSSYEQYF

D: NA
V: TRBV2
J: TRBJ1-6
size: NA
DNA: TGTGCCAGCCGTAGTAGGGTGAGCTCCTATAATTCACCCCTCCACTTT
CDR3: CASRSRVSSYNSPLHF

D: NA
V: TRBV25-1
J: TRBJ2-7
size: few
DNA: TGTGCCAGCAGTGAATTTGATAGGGTAAAAGGGGGTTTTACCTACGAGCAGTACTTC
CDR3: CASSEFDRVKGGFTYEQYF

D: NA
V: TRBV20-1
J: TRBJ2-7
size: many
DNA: TGCAGTGCTAGCGTCCTATCCTACGAGCAGTACTTC
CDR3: CSASVLSYEQYF

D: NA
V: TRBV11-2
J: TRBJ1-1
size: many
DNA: TGTGCCAGTTGCGAACAAGTGAACACTGAAGCTTTCTTT
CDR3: CASCEQVNTEAFF

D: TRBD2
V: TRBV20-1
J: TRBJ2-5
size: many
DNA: TGCAGTGCTATCCTAGCGGGAGGGCCCGGGACCCAGTACTTC
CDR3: CSAILAGGPGTQYF

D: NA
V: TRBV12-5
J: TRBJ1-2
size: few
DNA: TGTGCTAGTGGCGCAGGGTACGGCTATGGCTACACCTTC
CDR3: CASGAGYGYGYTF

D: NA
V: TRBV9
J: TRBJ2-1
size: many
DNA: TGTGCCAGCAGCCTCGGGGCCGCTAGTGGGGATGAGCAGTTCTTC
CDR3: CASSLGAASGDEQFF

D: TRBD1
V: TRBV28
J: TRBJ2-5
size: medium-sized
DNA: TGTGCCAGCAGTTCGATCTCAGGGGGTCGGGAGACCCAGTACTTC
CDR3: CASSSISGGRETQYF

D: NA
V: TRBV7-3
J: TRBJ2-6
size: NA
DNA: TGTGCCAGCAGTCCCAACATGGCTGGTTCCAACGTCCTGACTTTC
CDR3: CASSPNMAGSNVLTF

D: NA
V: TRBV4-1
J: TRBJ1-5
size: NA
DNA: TGCGCCAGCAGCCCCCGGGTAGGGAATCAGCCCCAGCATTTT
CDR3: CASSPRVGNQPQHF

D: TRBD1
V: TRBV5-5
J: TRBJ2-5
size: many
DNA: TGTGCCAGCAGCCTCCACGGACAGGGGCGTTTGGGAGAGACTCAGTACTTC
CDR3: CASSLHGQGRLGETQYF

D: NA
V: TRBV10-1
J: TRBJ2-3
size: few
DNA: TGCGCCAGCAGTATTTCAATGGGGGATACGCAGTATTTT
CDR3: CASSISMGDTQYF

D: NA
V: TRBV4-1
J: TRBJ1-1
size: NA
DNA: TGCGCCAGCAGCCAACGGGAGATCACTGAAGCTTTCTTT
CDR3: CASSQREITEAFF

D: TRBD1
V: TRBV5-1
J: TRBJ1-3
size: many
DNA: TGCGCCAGCAGCTTATCGGTGTTTACAGGGGATGGAAACACCATATATTTT
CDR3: CASSLSVFTGDGNTIYF

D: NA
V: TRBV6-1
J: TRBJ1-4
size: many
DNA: TGTGCCAGCAGTGATAGGGGGGGGGAAAAACTGTTTTTT
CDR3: CASSDRGGEKLFF

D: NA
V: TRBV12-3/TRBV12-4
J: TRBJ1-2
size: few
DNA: TGTGCCAGCAGTTTTGCAGGGAGATATGGCTACACCTTC
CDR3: CASSFAGRYGYTF

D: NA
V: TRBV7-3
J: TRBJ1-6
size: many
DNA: TGTGCCAGCAGCGCCGGGGGTGGCTATTCACCCCTCCACTTT
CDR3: CASSAGGGYSPLHF

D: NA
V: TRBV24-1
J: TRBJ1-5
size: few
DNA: TGTGCCACCGGGGAGAGGGGAAGCAATCAGCCCCAGCATTTT
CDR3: CATGERGSNQPQHF